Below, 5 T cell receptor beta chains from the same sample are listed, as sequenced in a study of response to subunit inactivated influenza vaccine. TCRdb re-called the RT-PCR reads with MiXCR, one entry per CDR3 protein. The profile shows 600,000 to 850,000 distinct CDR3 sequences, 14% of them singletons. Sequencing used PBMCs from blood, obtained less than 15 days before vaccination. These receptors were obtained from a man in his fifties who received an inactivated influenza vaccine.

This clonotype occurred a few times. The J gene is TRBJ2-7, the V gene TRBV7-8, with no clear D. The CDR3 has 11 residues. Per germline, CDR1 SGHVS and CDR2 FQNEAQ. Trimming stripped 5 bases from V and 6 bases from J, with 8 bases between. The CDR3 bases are TGTGCCAGCAGCAAAAACAGCGAGCAGTACTTC. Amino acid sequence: CASSKNSEQYF.

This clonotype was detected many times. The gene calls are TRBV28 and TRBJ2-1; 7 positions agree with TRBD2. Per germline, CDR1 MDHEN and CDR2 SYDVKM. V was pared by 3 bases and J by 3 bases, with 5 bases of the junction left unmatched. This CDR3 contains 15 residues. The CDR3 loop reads CASSFPSGDYNEQFF. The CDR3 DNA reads TGTGCCAGCAGTTTCCCTAGCGGAGACTACAATGAGCAGTTCTTC.

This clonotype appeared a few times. The chain's CDR3 is CSARDEASGVYEQYF. DNA for the CDR3: TGCAGTGCTAGAGATGAGGCTAGCGGGGTTTACGAGCAGTACTTC. The V call is TRBV20-1, the J call TRBJ2-7, with 9 bases lining up with TRBD2. V lost 0 bases to trimming and J lost 4 bases; unmatched junction nucleotides: 7. The CDR3 extends over 15 amino acids. Per the germline V gene, CDR1 is DFQATT and CDR2 is SNEGSKA (reference sequence).

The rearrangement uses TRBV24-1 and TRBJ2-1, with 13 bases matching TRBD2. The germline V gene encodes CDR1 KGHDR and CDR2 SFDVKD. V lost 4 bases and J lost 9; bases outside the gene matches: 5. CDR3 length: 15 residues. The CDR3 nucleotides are TGTGCCACCAGTGAGAGGGGACTAGCGGGGAGTGAGCAGTTCTTC. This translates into CATSERGLAGSEQFF.

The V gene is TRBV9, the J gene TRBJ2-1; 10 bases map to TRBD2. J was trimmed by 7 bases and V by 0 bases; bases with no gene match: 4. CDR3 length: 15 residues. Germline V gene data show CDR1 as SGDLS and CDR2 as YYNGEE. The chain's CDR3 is CASSVGASGGNEQFF. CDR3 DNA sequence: TGTGCCAGCAGCGTAGGGGCTAGCGGGGGTAATGAGCAGTTCTTC.